Listed below are T cell receptor beta chains from one sample, sequenced in a study of blood T cell repertoires in COVID-19. Assay: immunoSEQ multiplex PCR; the TCRdb copy retains only in-frame clones and omits some. The table shows approximately 110,000 clones, with roughly 80% occurring only once. Sequencing was done on a sample of peripheral blood. These receptors all come from a man in his 70s with acute or convalescent COVID-19. CDR3s include the opening cysteine and the closing phenylalanine or tryptophan. Each record gives: clone size, V gene, D gene, J gene, CDR3 DNA, CDR3 protein. D genes are given only for firm matches. Only part of the rows carry a size: once, few, many, or a class if the clone is expanded.

>NA|TRBV6-1|NA|TRBJ1-2
TGTGCCAGCAGAGAAGGGCCCAGCTATGGCTACACCTTC
CASREGPSYGYTF
>once|TRBV6-5|NA|TRBJ2-7
TGTGCCAGCTACCAGGTTTCCTACGAGCAGTACTTC
CASYQVSYEQYF
>NA|TRBV28|TRBD1|TRBJ1-1
TGTGCCAGCAGCCGCCCCCTACAGGGGGCATCGGACACTGAAGCTTTCTTT
CASSRPLQGASDTEAFF
>NA|TRBV5-1|TRBD1|TRBJ2-7
TGCGCCAGCAGCTCCCGGCCGGGACAGGCCTACGAGCAGTACTTC
CASSSRPGQAYEQYF
>NA|TRBV6-5|NA|TRBJ2-2
TGTGCCAGCAGAACCGGACAGAACACCGGGGAGCTGTTTTTT
CASRTGQNTGELFF
>NA|TRBV19|NA|TRBJ2-2
TGTGCCAGTAGTATTAAACGTCAGGTTAACACCGGGGAGCTGTTTTTT
CASSIKRQVNTGELFF
>NA|TRBV11-2|TRBD1|TRBJ2-1
TGTGCCAGCAGCCGGGACAGGGGGGCAGGTGGGCAGTTCTTC
CASSRDRGAGGQFF
>NA|TRBV6-1|NA|TRBJ1-2
TGTGCCAGCAGTGAAGCTTTCAGGGGTGCCTATGGCTACACCTTC
CASSEAFRGAYGYTF
>NA|TRBV7-6|NA|TRBJ2-5
TGTGCCAGCAGCTTGCGGGTCCGGGAGACCCAGTACTTC
CASSLRVRETQYF
>NA|TRBV29-1|NA|TRBJ1-2
TGCAGCGTTACCCCTGACAGTATTCGGGGCTACACCTTC
CSVTPDSIRGYTF
>once|TRBV4-2|TRBD2|TRBJ2-7
TGTGCCAGCAGCCTGTCCCCGGGACTAGCCTACGAGCAGTACTTC
CASSLSPGLAYEQYF
>once|TRBV10-3|TRBD1|TRBJ1-1
TGTGCCATCAGCAAGGGACAGAGTAACACTGAAGCTTTCTTT
CAISKGQSNTEAFF
>few|TRBV18|TRBD2|TRBJ2-1
TGTGCCAGCTCACCACCGAGGACTAGCGGGGCGGATGAGCAGTTCTTC
CASSPPRTSGADEQFF
>NA|TRBV19|NA|TRBJ1-6
TGTGCCAGTACCGATGGGGGGTTAGGACGATCACCCCTCCACTTT
CASTDGGLGRSPLHF
>NA|TRBV6-5|NA|TRBJ1-6
TGTGCCAGCAGTCAGGGTTTCGGTTCACCCCTCCACTTT
CASSQGFGSPLHF
>NA|TRBV21-1|NA|TRBJ1-6
TGTGCCAGCAGCGGGTTTACAGGCAAGGGCTCCTATAATTCACCCCTCCACTTT
CASSGFTGKGSYNSPLHF
>NA|TRBV9|TRBD2|TRBJ2-1
TGTGCCAGCAGCGTACAAGCGGGATCCTACAATGAGCAGTTCTTC
CASSVQAGSYNEQFF
>NA|TRBV7-9|TRBD1|TRBJ1-4
TGTGCCAGCAGCACAACAGGGGATAGGGGTGAAAAACTGTTTTTT
CASSTTGDRGEKLFF
>NA|TRBV4-2|TRBD1|TRBJ2-7
TGTGCCAGCAGCCGAGAGGGACAGTACGAGCAGTACTTC
CASSREGQYEQYF
>NA|TRBV28|TRBD1|TRBJ2-1
TGTGCCAGCAGCACGGGACAGCTCTCCTACAATGAGCAGTTCTTC
CASSTGQLSYNEQFF
>NA|TRBV5-1|NA|TRBJ1-5
TGCGCCAGCAGCCCCGAACCACAGGGTAGCAATCAGCCCCAGCATTTT
CASSPEPQGSNQPQHF
>NA|TRBV5-1|NA|TRBJ2-2
TGCGCCAGCAGCTCCGGTCAAGGACAAAACACCGGGGAGCTGTTTTTT
CASSSGQGQNTGELFF
>NA|TRBV18|TRBD1|TRBJ2-6
TGTGCCAGCTCACCGACTCCCTCGACAGGGGGAGAAATCGTCCTGACTTTC
CASSPTPSTGGEIVLTF
>NA|TRBV4-2|NA|TRBJ1-3
TGTGCCAGCAGCCAAGAGGTGTGGTACGGTGACTCTGGAAACACCATATATTTT
CASSQEVWYGDSGNTIYF
>NA|TRBV28|NA|TRBJ1-5
TGTGCCAGCACCCCTGGTCGACGGGGGGGGAATCAGCCCCAGCATTTT
CASTPGRRGGNQPQHF
>NA|TRBV28|NA|TRBJ1-2
TGTGCCAGCAGCCAATATGGCTACACCTTC
CASSQYGYTF
>NA|TRBV27|NA|TRBJ2-7
TGTGCCAGCAGTTTATCGAGGAACTACGAGCAGTACTTC
CASSLSRNYEQYF
>NA|TRBV2|TRBD2|TRBJ2-3
TGTGCCAGCCACCGACTAGCGGTTAAATCAGATACGCAGTATTTT
CASHRLAVKSDTQYF
>NA|TRBV6-1|TRBD1|TRBJ2-7
TGTGCCAGCAAAGGGGGACAGGGGATCTACGAGCAGTACTTC
CASKGGQGIYEQYF
>few|TRBV30|NA|TRBJ1-5
TGTGCCTGGAGTGGGCCAGGGGTTGATCAGCCCCAGCATTTT
CAWSGPGVDQPQHF
>NA|TRBV5-6|NA|TRBJ1-1
TGTGCCAGCAGCTTGGTAACAGGTCCTAGGAACACTGAAGCTTTCTTT
CASSLVTGPRNTEAFF
>once|TRBV6-2/TRBV6-3|NA|TRBJ2-7
TGTGCCAGCAGCCCCTACAGCCACGAGCAGTACTTC
CASSPYSHEQYF
>NA|TRBV18|TRBD1|TRBJ1-1
TGTGCCAGCTCACCCGGGACAGGGATCCACTGGGAAGCTTTCTTT
CASSPGTGIHWEAFF
>NA|TRBV2|NA|TRBJ1-3
TGTGCCAGCAGTGCCGTTGGGGGCGGAAACACCATATATTTT
CASSAVGGGNTIYF
>NA|TRBV7-9|TRBD1|TRBJ2-3
TGTGCCAGCAGCTTAGGGGGGACAGGCACAGATACGCAGTATTTT
CASSLGGTGTDTQYF
>NA|TRBV9|NA|TRBJ2-1
TGTGCCAGCAGCGTAGGACAGACACCATACAATGAGCAGTTCTTC
CASSVGQTPYNEQFF
>NA|TRBV28|TRBD1|TRBJ2-7
TGTGCCAGCATCCTGGGAGGGACAGGGGTTGCCTACGAGCAGTACTTC
CASILGGTGVAYEQYF
>once|TRBV30|NA|TRBJ2-5
TGTGCCTGGAGTGGGGGGGTTGAGACCCAGTACTTC
CAWSGGVETQYF